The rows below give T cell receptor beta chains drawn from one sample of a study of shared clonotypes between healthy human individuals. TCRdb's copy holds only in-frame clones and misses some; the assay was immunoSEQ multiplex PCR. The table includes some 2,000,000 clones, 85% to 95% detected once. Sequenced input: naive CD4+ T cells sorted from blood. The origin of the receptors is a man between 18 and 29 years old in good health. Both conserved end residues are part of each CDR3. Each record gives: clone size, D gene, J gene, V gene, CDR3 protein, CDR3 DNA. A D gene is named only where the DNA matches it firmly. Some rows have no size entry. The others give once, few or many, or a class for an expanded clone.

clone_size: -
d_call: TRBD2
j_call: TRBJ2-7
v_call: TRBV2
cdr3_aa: CASSTPRGGVLEQYF
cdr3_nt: TGTGCCAGCAGTACCCCCCGGGGGGGGGTTCTCGAGCAGTACTTC

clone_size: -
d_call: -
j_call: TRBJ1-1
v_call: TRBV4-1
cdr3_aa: CASSQPRSSPMRAFF
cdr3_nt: TGCGCCAGCAGCCAACCCCGGTCGAGCCCAATGCGGGCTTTCTTT

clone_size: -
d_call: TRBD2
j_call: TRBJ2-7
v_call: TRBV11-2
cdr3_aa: CASSSLSSGGLGEQYF
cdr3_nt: TGTGCCAGCAGCTCACTATCTAGCGGGGGCCTCGGGGAGCAGTACTTC

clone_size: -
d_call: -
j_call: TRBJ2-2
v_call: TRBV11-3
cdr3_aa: CASSLGGPGNTGELFF
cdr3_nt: TGTGCCAGCAGCTTAGGAGGCCCAGGAAACACCGGGGAGCTGTTTTTT

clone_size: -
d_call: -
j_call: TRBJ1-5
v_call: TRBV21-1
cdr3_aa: CASNHIYSNQPQHF
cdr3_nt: TGTGCCAGCAACCATATTTATAGCAATCAGCCCCAGCATTTT

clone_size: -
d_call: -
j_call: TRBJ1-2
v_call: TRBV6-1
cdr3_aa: CASSEDITGAYGYTF
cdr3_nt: TGTGCCAGCAGCGAGGACATCACTGGAGCCTATGGCTACACCTTC

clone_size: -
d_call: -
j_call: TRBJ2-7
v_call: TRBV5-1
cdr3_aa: CASSTGWGSYEQYF
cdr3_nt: TGCGCCAGCAGCACAGGGTGGGGCTCCTACGAGCAGTACTTC

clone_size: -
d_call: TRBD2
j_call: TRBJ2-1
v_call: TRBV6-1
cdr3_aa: CASREGLAGVNEQFF
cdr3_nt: TGTGCCAGCAGGGAGGGGCTAGCGGGGGTTAATGAGCAGTTCTTC

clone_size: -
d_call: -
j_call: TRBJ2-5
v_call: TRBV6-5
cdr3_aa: CASSYGDTETQYF
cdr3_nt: TGTGCCAGCAGTTACGGGGACACAGAGACCCAGTACTTC

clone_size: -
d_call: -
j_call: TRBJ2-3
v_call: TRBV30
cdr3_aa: CAWSFGWDHTDTQYF
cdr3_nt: TGTGCCTGGAGTTTTGGGTGGGACCACACAGATACGCAGTATTTT

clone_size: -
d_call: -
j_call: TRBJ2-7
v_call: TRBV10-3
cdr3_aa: CAISEVEPTYEQYF
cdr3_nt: TGTGCCATCAGTGAAGTAGAGCCGACCTACGAGCAGTACTTC

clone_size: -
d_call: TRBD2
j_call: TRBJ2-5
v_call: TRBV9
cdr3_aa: CASSFGGRGETQYF
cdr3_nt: TGTGCCAGCAGCTTCGGGGGGAGAGGCGAGACCCAGTACTTC

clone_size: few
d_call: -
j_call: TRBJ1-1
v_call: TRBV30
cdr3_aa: CAWRADKNTEAFF
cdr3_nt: TGTGCCTGGAGAGCTGACAAGAACACTGAAGCTTTCTTT

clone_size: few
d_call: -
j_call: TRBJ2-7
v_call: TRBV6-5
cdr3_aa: CASSYSGRSYEQYF
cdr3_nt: TGTGCCAGCAGTTACTCGGGACGGTCCTACGAGCAGTACTTC

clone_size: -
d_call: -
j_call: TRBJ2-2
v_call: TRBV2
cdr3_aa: CASKGHPANTGELFF
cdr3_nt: TGTGCCAGCAAGGGACACCCGGCGAACACCGGGGAGCTGTTTTTT

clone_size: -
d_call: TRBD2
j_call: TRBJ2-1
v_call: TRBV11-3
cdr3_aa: CASSLGLVEFNEQFF
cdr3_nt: TGTGCCAGCAGCTTGGGACTAGTAGAATTTAATGAGCAGTTCTTC

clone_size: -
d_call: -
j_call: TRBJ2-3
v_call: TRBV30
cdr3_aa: CAWKGGDTQYF
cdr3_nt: TGTGCCTGGAAAGGGGGGGATACGCAGTATTTT

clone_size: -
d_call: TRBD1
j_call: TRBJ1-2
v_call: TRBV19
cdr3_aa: CASSMATGGTYGYTF
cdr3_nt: TGTGCCAGTAGTATGGCGACAGGGGGCACGTATGGCTACACCTTC

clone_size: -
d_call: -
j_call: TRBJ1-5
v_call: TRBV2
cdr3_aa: CASSQDGQPQHF
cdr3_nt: TGTGCCAGCAGTCAGGACGGTCAGCCCCAGCATTTT

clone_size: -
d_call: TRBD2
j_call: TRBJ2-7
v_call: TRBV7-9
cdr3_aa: CASSPGGLAGQYEQYF
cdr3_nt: TGTGCCAGCAGCCCCGGGGGACTAGCGGGGCAGTACGAGCAGTACTTC

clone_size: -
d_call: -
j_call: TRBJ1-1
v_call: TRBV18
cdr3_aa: CASSPSLDTEAFF
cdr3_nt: TGTGCCAGCTCACCGTCGTTGGACACTGAAGCTTTCTTT

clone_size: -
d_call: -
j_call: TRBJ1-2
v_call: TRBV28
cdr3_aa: CASIVAGARGYTF
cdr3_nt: TGTGCCAGCATCGTTGCAGGGGCAAGGGGCTACACCTTC

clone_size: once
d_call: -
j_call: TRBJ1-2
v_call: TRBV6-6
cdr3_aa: CASSSSMSNYGYTF
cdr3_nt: TGTGCCAGCAGTTCCTCTATGAGTAACTATGGCTACACCTTC

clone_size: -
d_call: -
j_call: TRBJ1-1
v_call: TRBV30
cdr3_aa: CAWAAARKGTEAFF
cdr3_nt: TGTGCCTGGGCGGCGGCCAGGAAAGGGACTGAAGCTTTCTTT

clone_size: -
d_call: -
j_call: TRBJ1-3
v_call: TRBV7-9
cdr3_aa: CASSSGRVGNTIYF
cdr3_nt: TGTGCCAGCAGCTCAGGCAGGGTTGGAAACACCATATATTTT

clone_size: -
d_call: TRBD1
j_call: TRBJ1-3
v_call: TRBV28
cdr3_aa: CASRNAQGAGNTIYF
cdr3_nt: TGTGCCAGCCGTAACGCACAGGGGGCTGGAAACACCATATATTTT

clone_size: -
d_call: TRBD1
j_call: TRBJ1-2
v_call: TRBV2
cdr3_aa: CASFYRQGARGNYGYTF
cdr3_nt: TGTGCCAGCTTCTACCGACAGGGCGCGCGGGGTAACTATGGCTACACCTTC

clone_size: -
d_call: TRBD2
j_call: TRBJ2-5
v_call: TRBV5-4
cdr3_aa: CASSLGVAGQQETQYF
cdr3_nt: TGTGCCAGCAGCTTGGGGGTAGCGGGGCAACAAGAGACCCAGTACTTC

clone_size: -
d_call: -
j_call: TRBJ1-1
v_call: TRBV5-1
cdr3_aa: CASSPVATPGAPTGNTEAFF
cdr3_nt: TGCGCCAGCAGCCCTGTTGCTACGCCGGGGGCCCCGACTGGGAACACTGAAGCTTTCTTT

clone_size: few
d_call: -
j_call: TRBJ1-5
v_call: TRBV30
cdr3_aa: CAWSVRQNQPQHF
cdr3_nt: TGTGCCTGGAGTGTACGACAGAATCAGCCCCAGCATTTT

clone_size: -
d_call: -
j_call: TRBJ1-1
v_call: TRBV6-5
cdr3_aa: CASTPSGLRNTEAFF
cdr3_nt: TGTGCCAGCACCCCTTCCGGACTACGGAACACTGAAGCTTTCTTT

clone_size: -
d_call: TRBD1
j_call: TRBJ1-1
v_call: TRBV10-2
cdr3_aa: CASRGTGATEAFF
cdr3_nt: TGCGCCAGCAGAGGGACAGGGGCCACTGAAGCTTTCTTT

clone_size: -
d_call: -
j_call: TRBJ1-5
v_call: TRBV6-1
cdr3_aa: CASSAKEGQPQHF
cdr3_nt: TGTGCCAGCAGCGCCAAAGAGGGTCAGCCCCAGCATTTT

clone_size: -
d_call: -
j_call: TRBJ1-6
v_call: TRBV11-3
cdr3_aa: CASSLETEWENSPLHF
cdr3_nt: TGTGCCAGCAGCTTAGAAACTGAGTGGGAAAATTCACCCCTCCACTTT

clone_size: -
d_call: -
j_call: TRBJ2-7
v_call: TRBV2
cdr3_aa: CASSKQGPYEQYF
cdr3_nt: TGTGCCAGCAGTAAGCAGGGACCCTACGAGCAGTACTTC

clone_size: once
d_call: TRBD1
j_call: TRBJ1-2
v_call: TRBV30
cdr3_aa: CAWSPTARGYGYTF
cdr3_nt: TGTGCCTGGAGTCCGACGGCCAGGGGGTATGGCTACACCTTC

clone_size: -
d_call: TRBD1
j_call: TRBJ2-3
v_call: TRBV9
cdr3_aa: CASSVVAGGGSDTQYF
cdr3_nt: TGTGCCAGCAGCGTAGTAGCAGGGGGCGGATCAGATACGCAGTATTTT

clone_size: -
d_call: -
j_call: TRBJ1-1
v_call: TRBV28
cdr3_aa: CASRPGNSEAFF
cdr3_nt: TGTGCCAGCAGACCAGGCAACAGCGAAGCTTTCTTT

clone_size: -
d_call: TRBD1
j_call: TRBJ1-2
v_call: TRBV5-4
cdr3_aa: CASSRQGANYGYTF
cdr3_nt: TGTGCCAGCAGCCGACAGGGGGCTAACTATGGCTACACCTTC

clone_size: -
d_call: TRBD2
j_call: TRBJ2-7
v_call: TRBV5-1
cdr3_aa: CASSMGLAGPYEQYF
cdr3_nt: TGCGCCAGCAGCATGGGACTAGCGGGACCCTACGAGCAGTACTTC

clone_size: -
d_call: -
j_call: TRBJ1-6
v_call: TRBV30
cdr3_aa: CAWSINSPLHF
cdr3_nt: TGTGCCTGGAGTATCAATTCACCCCTCCACTTT

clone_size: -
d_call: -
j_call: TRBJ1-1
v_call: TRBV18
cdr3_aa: CASSPYEGSGTEAFF
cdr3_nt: TGTGCCAGCTCACCATACGAGGGGAGTGGCACTGAAGCTTTCTTT

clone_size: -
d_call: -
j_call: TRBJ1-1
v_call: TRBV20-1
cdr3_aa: CSATENTEAFF
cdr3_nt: TGCAGTGCCACGGAGAACACTGAAGCTTTCTTT

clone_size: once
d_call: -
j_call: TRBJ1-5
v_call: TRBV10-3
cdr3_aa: CAISSGGLSNQPQHF
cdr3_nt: TGTGCCATCAGTTCCGGGGGGCTTAGCAATCAGCCCCAGCATTTT

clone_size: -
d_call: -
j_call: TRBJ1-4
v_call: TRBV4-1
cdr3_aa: CASSQGVSTNEKLFF
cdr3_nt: TGCGCCAGCAGCCAAGGGGTCAGCACGAATGAAAAACTGTTTTTT